This entry lists 21 T cell receptor beta chains sequenced from one sample in a study of T cell responses to AZD1222 COVID-19 vaccine. This table comes from immunoSEQ multiplex PCR, and its TCRdb copy is limited to in-frame clones, with some not included. The data contain around 99,000 clones, more than 90% of them singletons. The material sequenced was peripheral blood, taken on day 0 of AZD1222 vaccination. These receptor sequences come from an adult in good health.

The rearrangement uses TRBV7-2 and TRBJ2-5; D gene uncertain. Germline V CDR1 and CDR2: SGHTA, FQGNSA. There are 14 residues in the CDR3. Trimming left V 1 base short and J 5 bases short, with 11 bases between. The CDR3 DNA reads as TGTGCCAGCAGCTTAGGGGCTCAAGGGGAGACCCAGTACTTC. Protein product: CASSLGAQGETQYF.

V is TRBV7-2 and J is TRBJ1-6; possibly TRBD1 for D (5 bases). Germline V gene data show CDR1 as SGHTA and CDR2 as FQGNSA. The CDR3 runs 15 residues. Trimming shortened V by 1 base and J by 9 bases, and 13 bases separated the two germline ends. The DNA for the CDR3 is TGTGCCAGCAGCTTAGGGGGCAGGGCAGGTTCACCCCTCCACTTT. Translation gives CASSLGGRAGSPLHF. The variable domain in full, completed from reference TRBV7-2 and TRBJ1-6, reads GAGVSQSPSNKVTEKGKDVELRCDPISGHTALYWYRQSLGQGLEFLIYFQGNSAPDKSGLPSDRFSAERTGGSVSTLTIQRTQQEDSAVYLCASSLGGRAGSPLHFGNGTRLTVT.

The chain has TRBV6-6 and TRBJ2-7; tentatively, D is TRBD1 or TRBD2 (6 bases each). The CDR3 consists of 16 residues. Deletions cut 5 bases from V and 2 bases from J, with 19 bases between. Germline-derived CDR1 and CDR2 are MNHNY and SVGAGI (reference sequence). The CDR3 loop reads CASSTQGRERTYEQYF. The CDR3 coding sequence is TGTGCCAGCAGTACCCAGGGGCGGGAAAGAACCTACGAGCAGTACTTC.

The chain uses TRBV6-6 and TRBJ1-5, with D perhaps matching TRBD1 (6 bases). The V gene lost 5 bases and the J gene lost 5 bases, with 13 bases spanning the gap. Germline assignment: CDR1 MNHNY and CDR2 SVGAGI (reference sequence). The CDR3 consists of 14 residues. The chain's CDR3 is CASSTGQTDQPQHF. The CDR3 coding sequence is TGTGCCAGCAGTACCGGACAGACAGATCAGCCCCAGCATTTT.

This chain links TRBV28 with TRBJ1-5, with a weak D call TRBD1 (5 bases). Germline V gene lookup returns CDR1 MDHEN and CDR2 SYDVKM. V gave up 6 bases and J gave up 1 base, with 16 bases separating them. The CDR3 totals 16 residues. The DNA for the CDR3 is TGTGCCAGCAGACAAAAACCGGGGCTGAGCAATCAGCCCCAGCATTTT. Its protein product is CASRQKPGLSNQPQHF.

The rearrangement uses TRBV4-1 and TRBJ1-3; no clear D. This CDR3 comprises 16 residues. V lost 1 base, J lost 0 bases, and 10 bases lay in between. Germline lookup yields CDR1 MGHRA and CDR2 YSYEKL. DNA for the CDR3: TGCGCCAGCAGCCAAGTACCGGGGAACTCTGGAAACACCATATATTTT. This encodes CASSQVPGNSGNTIYF.

Only a few counts were recorded for this clone. This rearrangement joins TRBV6-2 or TRBV6-3 to TRBJ2-7, with 9 bases matching TRBD2. V dropped 5 bases and J dropped 5; count of bases not matched to a gene: 7. This CDR3 is 14 amino acids long. The germline V gene has CDR1 MNHEY and CDR2 SVGEGT. The CDR3 protein is CASSIAGEGDEQYF. The CDR3 DNA follows: TGTGCCAGCAGTATAGCGGGAGAGGGGGACGAGCAGTACTTC.

The rearrangement links TRBV5-6 to TRBJ2-3, with 7 bases identical to TRBD1. Germline lookup yields CDR1 SGHDT and CDR2 YYEEEE. This CDR3 has 14 residues. The V gene end was trimmed by 6 bases and the J gene end by 3 bases; junction bases not matched to a gene: 7. In DNA, the CDR3 is TGTGCCAGCATCCCACCGGGACAGACAGATACGCAGTATTTT. Translated, it gives CASIPPGQTDTQYF.

J is TRBJ2-3 and V is TRBV10-2; 7 nucleotides align to TRBD2. Germline CDR1 is WSHSY and CDR2 is SAAADI. This CDR3 region has 17 residues. The V segment lost 4 bases and the J segment 0 bases; nucleotides outside the gene matches: 10. CDR3 bases: TGCGCCAGCAGTGGTGAGCGGGGAGCCACTAGCACAGATACGCAGTATTTT. As protein: CASSGERGATSTDTQYF.

In this sample, this clone turned up once. The V and J genes are TRBV5-1 and TRBJ1-3; tentative D call: TRBD1 (6 bases). Trimming left V 0 bases short and J 0 bases short, with 10 bases between. The length of the CDR3 is 16 residues. Germline V lookup: CDR1 SGHRS, CDR2 YFSETQ. The CDR3 loop is CASSLDRASSGNTIYF. In DNA form, the CDR3 reads TGCGCCAGCAGCTTGGACAGGGCGAGCTCTGGAAACACCATATATTTT.

V usage is TRBV14 and J usage is TRBJ1-5; D is unclear. This CDR3 has 12 amino acids. Germline V gene data show CDR1 as SGHDN and CDR2 as FVKESK. Trimming cost V 3 bases and J 4 bases, with 4 bases left between them. CDR3 sequence (DNA): TGTGCCAGCAGCCATCTAAATCAGCCCCAGCATTTT. Its translation: CASSHLNQPQHF.

The rearrangement joins TRBV6-5 to TRBJ1-1; D is uncertain. The CDR3 has 14 residues. Germline loops: CDR1 MNHEY, CDR2 SVGAGI. V dropped 1 base and J dropped 2 bases, with 8 bases sitting between them. The CDR3, as DNA: TGTGCCAGCAGTTACTTTCGGGCCAACACTGAAGCTTTCTTT. Its translation: CASSYFRANTEAFF.

The V gene is TRBV5-6, the J gene TRBJ2-3, with TRBD2 identical over 11 bases. CDR3 length: 16 residues. Germline CDR1 is SGHDT and CDR2 is YYEEEE. V shed 3 bases, J shed 2 bases, and the junction held 5 bases outside the gene matches. The CDR3, as DNA: TGTGCCAGCAGCTCCTTAGCGGGGGGGATCACAGATACGCAGTATTTT. It specifies CASSSLAGGITDTQYF.

CDR3 region: CASSRTPNGANVLTF. The CDR3 DNA is TGTGCCAGCAGCCGAACCCCAAACGGGGCCAACGTCCTGACTTTC. The rearrangement links TRBV4-2 to TRBJ2-6; D not resolved. Germline V gives CDR1 LGHNA, CDR2 YNFKEQ. V lost 4 bases and J 4 bases, leaving 11 bases between the germline ends. This CDR3 is built from 15 residues.

The chain is built from TRBV5-6 and TRBJ1-2; no reliable D call. There are 14 residues in the CDR3. CDR1 and CDR2 (germline): SGHDT, YYEEEE. With 0 bases removed from V and 5 bases from J, the gap between germline ends came to 11 bases. In DNA form, the CDR3 reads TGTGCCAGCAGCTTGGGTCTGGGTGGGTATGGCTACACCTTC. Protein product: CASSLGLGGYGYTF.

This clone has a single count. The V call is TRBV2, the J call TRBJ1-5, with no clear D. This CDR3 has 14 residues. Trimming removed 3 bases from V and 1 base from J, with 7 bases in between. Germline CDR1 and CDR2: SNHLY and FYNNEI. CDR3 amino acids: CASSDSHSNQPQHF. CDR3 DNA sequence: TGTGCCAGCAGTGACTCCCACAGCAATCAGCCCCAGCATTTT.

The rearrangement links TRBV30 to TRBJ2-1; 8 bases fit TRBD2. CDR3 length: 11 residues. Germline trimming cut 1 base from V and 14 bases from J; bases unmatched to any gene: 4. The germline CDR1 and CDR2 sequences are GTSNPN and SVGIG (reference sequence). The CDR3 loop reads CAWSDRLAKFF. The CDR3, as DNA: TGTGCCTGGAGTGACCGACTAGCGAAGTTCTTC.

This chain joins TRBV10-3 and TRBJ2-3; D remains ambiguous. V shed 5 bases and J shed 6 bases, with 21 bases lying between them. Germline V gives CDR1 ENHRY, CDR2 SYGVKD. The CDR3 runs 16 residues. CDR3 bases: TGTGCCATCAGTATTGAGGAAGCCCGAGCGTGGGATACGCAGTATTTT. This sequence encodes CAISIEEARAWDTQYF.

The V call is TRBV28, the J call TRBJ1-5; D is uncertain. Germline V gives CDR1 MDHEN, CDR2 SYDVKM. V shed 2 bases and J shed 0 bases, with 8 bases lying between them. The CDR3 is made up of 15 amino acids. The CDR3 spells CASSLGVGSNQPQHF. The CDR3 region has the DNA TGTGCCAGCAGTTTAGGGGTTGGTAGCAATCAGCCCCAGCATTTT.

The chain couples TRBV6-4 to TRBJ2-1; tentatively, D is TRBD1 or TRBD2 (6 bases each). The CDR3 has 16 residues. CDR1 and CDR2 from the germline V gene are MRHNA and SNTAGT. V was trimmed by 5 bases and J by 1 base, leaving 15 bases between them. DNA for the CDR3: TGTGCCAGCAGTTGGTTGTGGGGGGCTTCCTACAATGAGCAGTTCTTC. Amino acids: CASSWLWGASYNEQFF.

This chain connects TRBV27 to TRBJ2-7, with no clear D. Trimming took off 0 bases at V and 1 base at J, with 7 bases between the two ends. Germline assignment: CDR1 MNHEY and CDR2 SMNVEV (reference sequence). CDR3 size: 14 residues. DNA for the CDR3: TGTGCCAGCAGTTTATCTGTAGGGTCCTACGAGCAGTACTTC. Its protein is CASSLSVGSYEQYF.